This TCR beta chain was identified during a study of identical twins. Findings and limits, study-wide: For cord blood, abundant beta clonotypes had fewer insertions, unlike memory repertoires, which showed none.

V dropped 3 bases and J dropped 2 bases, with 10 bases sitting between them. Germline V lookup: CDR1 SGHTA, CDR2 FQGNSA. This CDR3 has 14 amino acids. TCRdb used MiXCR to reprocess the 5' RACE reads, holding one entry per CDR3 protein. The repertoire holds 500,000 to 600,000 distinct CDR3 sequences, with around 20% as singletons. This clonotype was recorded a few times. What it binds is unknown. The sample was also linked to a second study, of T cells expressing NK-cell markers. That work states: Over 5 donors showed dominant NKG2C+ clonotypes comprising about 1.0-7.5% of their CD8+ T cells.

The V call is TRBV7-2, the J call TRBJ1-2; D is ambiguous. The source of this sequence is a woman younger than 30 in good health. Sequenced sample: CD4+ T cells sorted from blood. This CDR3 reads CASSFDLRNYGYTF. The CDR3 nucleotides read TGTGCCAGCAGCTTCGACCTCCGCAACTATGGCTACACCTTC.